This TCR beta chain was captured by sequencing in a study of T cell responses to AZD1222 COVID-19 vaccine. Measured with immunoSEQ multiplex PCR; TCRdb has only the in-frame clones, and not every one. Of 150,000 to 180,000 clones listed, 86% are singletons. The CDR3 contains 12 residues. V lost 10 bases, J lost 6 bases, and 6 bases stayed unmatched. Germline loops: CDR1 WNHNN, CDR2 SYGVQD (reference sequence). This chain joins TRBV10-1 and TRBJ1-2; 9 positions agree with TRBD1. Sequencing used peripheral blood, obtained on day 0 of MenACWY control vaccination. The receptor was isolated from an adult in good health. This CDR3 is CATWDRADGYTF. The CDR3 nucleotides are TGCGCCACCTGGGACAGGGCGGATGGCTACACCTTC.